The 32 T cell receptor beta chains in this list originate from one sample, sequenced in a study of monozygotic twins with inflammatory bowel disease (dated by TCRdb to between 2018 and 2020). The library was obtained by 5' RACE. TCRdb lists the instrument as Illumina HiSeq 2500. The reads went through TCRdb reprocessing, and each CDR3 protein sequence gets one entry with no DNA. For this sample, the table gives around 400,000 distinct CDR3 sequences. Around 2.5% of the sample lies in the top ten. Specimen: blood. These receptors all stem from a human donor with ulcerative colitis or Crohn's disease, or a healthy co-twin of an affected twin (not recorded which).

This sequence joins TRBV7-2 and TRBJ2-2; TCRdb selects TRBD2, and the lack of DNA leaves this call unchecked. CDR3 length: 16 residues. Germline values: CDR1 SGHTA, CDR2 FQGNSA. CDR3 loop: CASRPATSGKGGELFF.

CDR3 amino acids: CASSSTSVSSYEQYF. The rearrangement joins TRBV27 to TRBJ2-7; TCRdb reports TRBD2, a call that lacks DNA to check it against. The CDR3 runs 15 residues. In germline, CDR1 is MNHEY, CDR2 SMNVEV (reference sequence).

The chain links TRBV5-1 to TRBJ1-2; TCRdb's D gene call, TRBD1, goes unchecked for lack of DNA. Germline V gene lookup returns CDR1 SGHRS and CDR2 YFSETQ. The CDR3 is made up of 13 amino acids. Here the CDR3 reads CASSWTGRDGYTF.

This chain uses TRBV20-1 with TRBJ1-4; lacking DNA, the TRBD1 call made by TCRdb goes unchecked. Germline CDR1 and CDR2: DFQATT and SNEGSKA (reference sequence). The CDR3 runs to 15 residues. This CDR3 is CSAYTSGGTNEKLFF.

This chain uses TRBV29-1 with TRBJ2-1. The CDR3 is 13 amino acids. Germline CDR1 is SQVTM and CDR2 is ANQGSEA. The CDR3 is CSVAETGHNEQFF.

The chain carries TRBV7-2 and TRBJ2-7. Germline V gene sequence: CDR1 SGHTA, CDR2 FQGNSA. CDR3 length: 13 residues. The CDR3 loop reads CASSLSDALKQYF.

This chain uses TRBV5-1 with TRBJ2-1. CDR3 length: 15 residues. CDR1 and CDR2 from the germline V gene are SGHRS and YFSETQ. This CDR3 reads CASSLGLSSYNEQFF. Supplemented by reference TRBV5-1 and TRBJ2-1, the full variable domain reads KAGVTQTPRYLIKTRGQQVTLSCSPISGHRSVSWYQQTPGQGLQFLFEYFSETQRNKGNFPGRFSGRQFSNSRSEMNVSTLELGDSALYLCASSLGLSSYNEQFFGPGTRLTVL.

The V and J genes are TRBV6-5 and TRBJ1-6; TCRdb's assignment of TRBD1 cannot be checked, as there is no DNA. Germline V gene lookup returns CDR1 MNHEY and CDR2 SVGAGI. CDR3 size: 16 residues. The CDR3 is CASSTLYPDSDSPLHF.

The genes are TRBV3-1 and TRBJ2-4; lacking DNA, the TRBD2 call made by TCRdb goes unchecked. Germline V CDR1 and CDR2: LGHDT, YNNKEL (reference sequence). The CDR3 totals 15 residues. CDR3 loop: CASSALIGAENIQYF.

V and J are TRBV4-3 and TRBJ2-3; there is no DNA to check the TCRdb D call of TRBD2. The CDR3 has 16 amino acids. Germline V gene lookup returns CDR1 LGHNA and CDR2 YSLEER. The CDR3 loop is CASSQASSGRQDTQYF.

The V gene is TRBV11-1, the J gene TRBJ2-7; TCRdb proposes TRBD1, but this gene call is untestable without DNA. The CDR3 length is 18 residues. In germline, CDR1 is SGHAT, CDR2 FQDESV (reference sequence). CDR3 residues: CASSLPGGFGARGYEQYF.

This chain uses TRBV7-3 with TRBJ2-3; TCRdb's assignment of TRBD2 cannot be checked, as there is no DNA. Germline V gene sequence: CDR1 SGHTA, CDR2 FQGTGA. CDR3 length equals 13 residues. The CDR3 sequence is CASSLLAGDTQYF. Based on the CDR3 plus reference TRBV7-3 and TRBJ2-3, the full variable domain is GAGVSQTPSNKVTEKGKYVELRCDPISGHTALYWYRQSLGQGPEFLIYFQGTGAADDSGLPNDRFFAVRPEGSVSTLKIQRTERGDSAVYLCASSLLAGDTQYFGPGTRLTVL.

The chain employs TRBV21-1 and TRBJ2-1; TCRdb returns TRBD1, unconfirmable since there is no DNA. TRBV21-1 is marked as a pseudogene. The CDR3 sequence is 14 residues long. CDR3 region: CASIQGSSYNEQFF.

V gene TRBV9 combines with J gene TRBJ2-1; the D gene TCRdb calls, TRBD1, cannot be checked with no DNA. Germline V gives CDR1 SGDLS, CDR2 YYNGEE. The CDR3 runs to 18 residues. The CDR3 sequence is CASSVLPRTGDPYNEQFF.

This chain connects TRBV28 to TRBJ2-2. This CDR3 is built from 18 residues. Germline V gives CDR1 MDHEN, CDR2 SYDVKM. The CDR3: CASSLLATGPANTGELFF.

This sequence joins TRBV7-2 and TRBJ2-2. This CDR3 comprises 13 residues. CDR1 and CDR2 (germline): SGHTA, FQGNSA. The CDR3 sequence: CASSSYVAGELFF.

J is TRBJ1-5 and V is TRBV4-2; TCRdb selects TRBD1, and the lack of DNA leaves this call unchecked. The length of the CDR3 is 18 residues. CDR1 and CDR2 (germline): LGHNA, YNFKEQ. The CDR3 here is CASSQRGQGLGGNQPQQF.

The rearrangement joins TRBV6-5 to TRBJ2-3; TCRdb returns TRBD2, unconfirmable since there is no DNA. The CDR3 contains 14 residues. In germline, CDR1 is MNHEY, CDR2 SVGAGI. CDR3 protein: CASSLQGWTDTQYF.

V is TRBV6-5 and J is TRBJ1-1. The CDR3 has 14 residues. CDR1 and CDR2 (germline): MNHEY, SVGAGI. The CDR3 spells CASSYSWGNTEAFF.

The rearrangement links TRBV6-1 to TRBJ2-5; TCRdb names TRBD1, which stays unverified in the absence of DNA. CDR1 is MNHNS, CDR2 SASEGT, per germline. This CDR3 is 14 amino acids long. Here the CDR3 reads CASSETGGLETQYF.

The V call is TRBV10-3, the J call TRBJ2-5; TCRdb returns TRBD1, unconfirmable since there is no DNA. Looked up from germline, CDR1 is ENHRY and CDR2 is SYGVKD. There are 13 residues in the CDR3. This chain's CDR3 is CAISFRDQETQYF.

The chain is built from TRBV24-1 and TRBJ2-7; with no DNA, the TCRdb D assignment of TRBD1 cannot be verified. CDR1 KGHDR and CDR2 SFDVKD come from the germline V gene. This CDR3 has 14 residues. The CDR3 sequence: CATSEGTGAYEQYF.

This rearrangement joins TRBV4-3 to TRBJ2-1; lacking DNA, the TRBD1 call made by TCRdb goes unchecked. In germline, CDR1 is LGHNA, CDR2 YSLEER. The CDR3 has 14 residues. The CDR3 here is CASSQDSVFDEQFF.

This chain connects TRBV7-2 to TRBJ2-3; TCRdb returns TRBD1, unconfirmable since there is no DNA. The CDR3 contains 15 residues. Germline V gene lookup returns CDR1 SGHTA and CDR2 FQGNSA. The CDR3 loop reads CASSDGGSSTDTQYF. Full variable domain (rest looked up from reference TRBV7-2 and TRBJ2-3): GAGVSQSPSNKVTEKGKDVELRCDPISGHTALYWYRQSLGQGLEFLIYFQGNSAPDKSGLPSDRFSAERTGGSVSTLTIQRTQQEDSAVYLCASSDGGSSTDTQYFGPGTRLTVL.

The chain combines TRBV6-2 or TRBV6-3 with TRBJ2-4; TCRdb designates TRBD1, a call that cannot be tested without DNA. Germline V gene data show CDR1 as MNHEY and CDR2 as SVGEGT. The CDR3 extends over 14 amino acids. This chain's CDR3 is CASSRTGGIFIQYF.

The chain recombines TRBV20-1 with TRBJ1-5; TCRdb picks TRBD1, but there is no DNA to check that call. The CDR3 totals 16 residues. From germline, CDR1 is DFQATT and CDR2 SNEGSKA (reference sequence). The CDR3 loop reads CSAKSPGQGAQQPQHF.

The chain is built from TRBV29-1 and TRBJ1-1; TCRdb returns TRBD1, unconfirmable since there is no DNA. Germline-derived CDR1 and CDR2 are SQVTM and ANQGSEA. This CDR3 spans 13 amino acids. This chain's CDR3 is CSAGQGKGTEAFF.

The chain combines TRBV6-1 with TRBJ1-2. Germline CDR1 is MNHNS and CDR2 is SASEGT. This CDR3 is built from 17 residues. This CDR3 is CASSGTEGNSYPYGYTF.

The V call is TRBV6-1, the J call TRBJ1-1; TCRdb picks TRBD1, but there is no DNA to check that call. The CDR3 has 14 amino acids. Germline CDR1 and CDR2: MNHNS and SASEGT. CDR3 region: CASRRDRRGTEAFF.

The chain has TRBV7-2 and TRBJ2-1; TCRdb designates TRBD2, a call that cannot be tested without DNA. CDR1 and CDR2 (germline): SGHTA, FQGNSA. This CDR3 has 14 residues. CDR3 amino acids: CASSFGLAGIEQFF.

J is TRBJ1-2 and V is TRBV29-1; with no DNA, the TCRdb D assignment of TRBD1 cannot be verified. This CDR3 is built from 12 residues. CDR1 is SQVTM and CDR2 is ANQGSEA in the germline V gene. The CDR3 here is CSVKTGEDGYTF.

CDR3 protein: CATSEVGWDTEAFF. The rearrangement joins TRBV15 to TRBJ1-1. Germline values: CDR1 LNHNV, CDR2 YYDKDF (reference sequence). The CDR3 runs 14 residues. Combining the CDR3 with reference TRBV15 and TRBJ1-1 gives the whole variable domain DAMVIQNPRYQVTQFGKPVTLSCSQTLNHNVMYWYQQKSSQAPKLLFHYYDKDFNNEADTPDNFQSRRPNTSFCFLDIRSPGLGDTAMYLCATSEVGWDTEAFFGQGTRLTVV.